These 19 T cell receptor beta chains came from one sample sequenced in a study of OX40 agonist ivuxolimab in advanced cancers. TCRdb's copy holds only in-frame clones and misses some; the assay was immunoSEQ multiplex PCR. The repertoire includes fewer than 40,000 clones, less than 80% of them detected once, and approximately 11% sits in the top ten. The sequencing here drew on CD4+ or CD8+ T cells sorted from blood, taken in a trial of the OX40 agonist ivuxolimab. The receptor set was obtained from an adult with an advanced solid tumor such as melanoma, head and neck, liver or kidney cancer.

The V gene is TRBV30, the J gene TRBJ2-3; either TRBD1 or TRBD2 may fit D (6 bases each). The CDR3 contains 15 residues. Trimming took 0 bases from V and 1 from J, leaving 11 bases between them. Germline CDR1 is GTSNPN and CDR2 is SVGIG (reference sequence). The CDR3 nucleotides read TGTGCCTGGAGTGTGACCGGGGGCGGCACAGATACGCAGTATTTT. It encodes CAWSVTGGGTDTQYF.

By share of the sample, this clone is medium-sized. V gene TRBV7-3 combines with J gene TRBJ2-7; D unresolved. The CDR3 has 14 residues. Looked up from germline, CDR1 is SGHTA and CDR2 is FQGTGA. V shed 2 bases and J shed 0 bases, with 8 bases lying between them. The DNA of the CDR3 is TGTGCCAGCAGCTTAGGTCCCAGCTCCTACGAGCAGTACTTC. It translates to CASSLGPSSYEQYF.

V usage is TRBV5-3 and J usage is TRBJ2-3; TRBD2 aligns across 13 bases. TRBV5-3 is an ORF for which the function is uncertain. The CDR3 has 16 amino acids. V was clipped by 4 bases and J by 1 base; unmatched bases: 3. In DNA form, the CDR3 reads TGTGCCAGAAGCCGTGGACTAGCGGGGGGCACAGATACGCAGTATTTT. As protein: CARSRGLAGGTDTQYF.

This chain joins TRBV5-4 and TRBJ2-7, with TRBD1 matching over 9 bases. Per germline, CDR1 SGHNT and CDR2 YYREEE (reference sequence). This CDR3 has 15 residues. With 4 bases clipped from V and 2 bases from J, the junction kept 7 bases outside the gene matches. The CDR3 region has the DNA TGTGCCAGCAGCCCCGGACAGGGGATCACCTACGAGCAGTACTTC. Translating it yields CASSPGQGITYEQYF.

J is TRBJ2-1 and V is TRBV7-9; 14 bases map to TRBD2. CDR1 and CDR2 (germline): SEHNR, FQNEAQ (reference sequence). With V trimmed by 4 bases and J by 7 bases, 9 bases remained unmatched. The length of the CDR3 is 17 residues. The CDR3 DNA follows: TGTGCCAGCAGCTCAAATCGGGGACTAGCGGGGGTGAATGAGCAGTTCTTC. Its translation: CASSSNRGLAGVNEQFF.

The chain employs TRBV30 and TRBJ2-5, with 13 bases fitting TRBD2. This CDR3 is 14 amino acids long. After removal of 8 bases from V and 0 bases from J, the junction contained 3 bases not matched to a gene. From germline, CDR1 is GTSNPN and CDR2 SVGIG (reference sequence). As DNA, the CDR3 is TGTGCCGGGACTAGCGGGGCGTACCAAGAGACCCAGTACTTC. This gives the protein CAGTSGAYQETQYF.

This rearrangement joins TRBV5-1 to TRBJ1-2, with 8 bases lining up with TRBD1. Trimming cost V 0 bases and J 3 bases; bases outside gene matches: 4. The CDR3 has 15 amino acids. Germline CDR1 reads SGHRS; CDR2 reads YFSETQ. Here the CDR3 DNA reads TGCGCCAGCAGCTTGGTACAGGGGGAGGACTATGGCTACACCTTC. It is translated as CASSLVQGEDYGYTF.

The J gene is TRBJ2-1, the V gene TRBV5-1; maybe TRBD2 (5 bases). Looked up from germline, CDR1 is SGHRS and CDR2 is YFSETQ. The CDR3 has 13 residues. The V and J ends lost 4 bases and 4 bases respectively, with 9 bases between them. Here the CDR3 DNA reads TGCGCCAGCAGCCCCGGGATATACAATGAGCAGTTCTTC. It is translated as CASSPGIYNEQFF.

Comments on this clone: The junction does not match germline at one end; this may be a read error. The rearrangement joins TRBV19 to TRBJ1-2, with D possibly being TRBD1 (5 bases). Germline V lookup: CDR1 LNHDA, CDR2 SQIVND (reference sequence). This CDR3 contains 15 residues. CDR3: CASSIDGTKFYSYTF. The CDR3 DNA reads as TGTGCCAGTAGTATAGACGGGACCAAATTCTATAGCTACACCTTC.

The CDR3 sequence: CASSLTGQEAFF. As DNA, the CDR3 is TGCGCCAGCAGCTTGACCGGACAAGAAGCTTTCTTT. The V call is TRBV5-1, the J call TRBJ1-1; perhaps TRBD1 as D (5 bases). Germline V gene data show CDR1 as SGHRS and CDR2 as YFSETQ. V lost 1 base and J 8 bases, leaving 9 bases between the germline ends. The CDR3 covers 12 residues.

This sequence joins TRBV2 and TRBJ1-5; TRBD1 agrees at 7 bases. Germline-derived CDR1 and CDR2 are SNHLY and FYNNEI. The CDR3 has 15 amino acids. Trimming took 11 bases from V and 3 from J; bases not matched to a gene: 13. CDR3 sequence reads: CARGGFGQVNQPQHF. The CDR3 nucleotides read TGTGCCCGCGGAGGGTTTGGACAGGTCAATCAGCCCCAGCATTTT.

The CDR3, as DNA: TGTGCCAGCAGTTACGAACACAACCTGAACACTGAAGCTTTCTTT. Its protein is CASSYEHNLNTEAFF. The chain couples TRBV6-5 to TRBJ1-1; no reliable D call. The CDR3 is made up of 15 amino acids. Germline V gene data show CDR1 as MNHEY and CDR2 as SVGAGI. The V gene lost 2 bases and the J gene lost 0 bases, with 10 bases spanning the gap.

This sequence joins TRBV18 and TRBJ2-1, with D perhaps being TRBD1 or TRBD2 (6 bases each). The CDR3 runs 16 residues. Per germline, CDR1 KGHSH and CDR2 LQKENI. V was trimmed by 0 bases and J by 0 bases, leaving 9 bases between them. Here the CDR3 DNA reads TGTGCCAGCTCACCACCCCGGGGGCACTCCTACAATGAGCAGTTCTTC. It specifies CASSPPRGHSYNEQFF.

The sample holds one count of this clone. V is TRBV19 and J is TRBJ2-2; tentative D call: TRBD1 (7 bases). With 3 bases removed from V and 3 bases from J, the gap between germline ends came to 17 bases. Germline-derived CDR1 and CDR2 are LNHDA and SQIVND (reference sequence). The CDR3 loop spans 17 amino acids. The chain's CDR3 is CASSIPGQAGYTGELFF. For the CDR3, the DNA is TGTGCCAGTAGTATTCCCGGACAGGCGGGGTACACCGGGGAGCTGTTTTTT.

CDR3 region: CASSANDGYTF. CDR3 nucleotides: TGTGCCAGCAGTGCGAACGATGGCTACACCTTC. J is TRBJ1-2 and V is TRBV6-1, with unresolved D. From germline, CDR1 is MNHNS and CDR2 SASEGT. V gave up 4 bases and J gave up 6 bases, with 6 bases separating them. The length of the CDR3 is 11 residues.

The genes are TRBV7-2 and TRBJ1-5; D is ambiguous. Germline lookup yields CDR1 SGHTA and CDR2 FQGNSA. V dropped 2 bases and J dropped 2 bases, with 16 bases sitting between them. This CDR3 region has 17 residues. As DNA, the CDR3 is TGTGCCAGCAGCTTAATGGTTGACTTTGTCGGCAATCAGCCCCAGCATTTT. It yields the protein CASSLMVDFVGNQPQHF.

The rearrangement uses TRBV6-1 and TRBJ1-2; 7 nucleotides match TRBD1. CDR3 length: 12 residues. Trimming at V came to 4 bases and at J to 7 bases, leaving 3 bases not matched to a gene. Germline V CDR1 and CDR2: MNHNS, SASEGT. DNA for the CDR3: TGTGCCAGCAGTGTAGGGGGCTCTGGCTACACCTTC. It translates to CASSVGGSGYTF.

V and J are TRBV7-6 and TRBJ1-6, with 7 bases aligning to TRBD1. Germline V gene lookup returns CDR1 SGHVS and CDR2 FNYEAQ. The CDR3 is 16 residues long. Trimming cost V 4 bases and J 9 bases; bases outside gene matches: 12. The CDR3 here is CASSSQYRGAGSPLHF. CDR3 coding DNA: TGTGCCAGCAGCTCCCAATACAGGGGTGCGGGTTCACCCCTCCACTTT.

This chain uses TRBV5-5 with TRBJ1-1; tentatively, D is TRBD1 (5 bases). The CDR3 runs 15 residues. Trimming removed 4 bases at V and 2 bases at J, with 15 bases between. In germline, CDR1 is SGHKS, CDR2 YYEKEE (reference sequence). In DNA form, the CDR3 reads TGTGCCAGCAGCCCCTATCCGGGGGGAAACACTGAAGCTTTCTTT. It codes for CASSPYPGGNTEAFF.